These 11 T cell receptor beta chains were all obtained from the same sample, sequenced in a study of memory CD4+ T cells and cytomegalovirus serostatus. The data were produced by immunoSEQ multiplex PCR, yet TCRdb's version contains in-frame clones alone and is incomplete. The sample has just under 40,000 clones; 60% to 85% are singletons. Single viable CD3+CD4+CD8-CD45RO+ cells were sorted as the memory CD4+ T cells. The sample consisted of memory CD4+ T cells from blood. These receptors were obtained from an adult in good health and CMV-seronegative.

This clone has more than one count but fewer than ten. This chain connects TRBV5-1 to TRBJ1-2; D remains ambiguous. The CDR3 runs 13 residues. V was trimmed by 1 base and J by 2 bases, leaving 6 bases between them. Looked up from germline, CDR1 is SGHRS and CDR2 is YFSETQ. The CDR3 DNA reads as TGCGCCAGCAGCTTGCGAGGGAACTATGGCTACACCTTC. This translates into CASSLRGNYGYTF.

This rearrangement joins TRBV5-6 to TRBJ1-1, with 8 bases fitting TRBD1. There are 15 residues in the CDR3. J was trimmed by 3 bases and V by 2 bases; bases with no gene match: 6. The germline V gene has CDR1 SGHDT and CDR2 YYEEEE. CDR3 amino acids: CASSFRAGGHTEAFF. The CDR3 coding sequence is TGTGCCAGCAGCTTCAGGGCAGGGGGCCACACTGAAGCTTTCTTT. Looking up the rest from reference TRBV5-6 and TRBJ1-1 gives the full variable domain: DAGVTQSPTHLIKTRGQQVTLRCSPKSGHDTVSWYQQALGQGPQFIFQYYEEEERQRGNFPDRFSGHQFPNYSSELNVNALLLGDSALYLCASSFRAGGHTEAFFGQGTRLTVV.

This clone is a singleton in its sample. The V and J genes are TRBV14 and TRBJ2-2; 9 bases line up with TRBD1. The CDR3 is made up of 15 amino acids. From germline, CDR1 is SGHDN and CDR2 FVKESK. After removal of 5 bases from V and 6 bases from J, the junction contained 7 bases not matched to a gene. This chain's CDR3 is CASSLGQGRAGELFF. The CDR3 DNA follows: TGTGCCAGCAGCTTGGGACAGGGCCGGGCCGGGGAGCTGTTTTTT.

This clone appeared a few times. V gene TRBV9 combines with J gene TRBJ1-1, with 7 nucleotides matching TRBD1. The V segment lost 1 base and the J segment 4 bases; nucleotides outside the gene matches: 1. The length of the CDR3 is 13 residues. CDR1 is SGDLS, CDR2 YYNGEE, per germline. The CDR3 loop reads CASSVQGVTEAFF. CDR3 bases: TGTGCCAGCAGCGTACAGGGGGTCACTGAAGCTTTCTTT.

J is TRBJ1-6 and V is TRBV18, with a tentative D call TRBD1 (5 bases). This CDR3 spans 15 amino acids. CDR1 and CDR2 (germline): KGHSH, LQKENI. Trimming cost V 3 bases and J 7 bases, with 13 bases left between them. This CDR3 reads CASSPGRGSNSPLHF. The CDR3 DNA follows: TGTGCCAGCTCACCCGGGAGGGGATCAAATTCACCCCTCCACTTT.

This chain connects TRBV5-1 to TRBJ1-1, with D possibly TRBD1 on 5 matching bases. There are 13 residues in the CDR3. CDR1 SGHRS and CDR2 YFSETQ come from the germline V gene. Trimming left V 2 bases short and J 7 bases short, with 12 bases between. CDR3 sequence: CASSFRDGFEAFF. CDR3 in DNA: TGCGCCAGCAGCTTCCGGGACGGGTTTGAAGCTTTCTTT.

As for this clone: Germline is not matched at one junction end, which may reflect a read error. The J gene is TRBJ1-5, the V gene TRBV11-1, with D uncertain. Per germline, CDR1 SGHAT and CDR2 FQDESV (reference sequence). This CDR3 comprises 13 residues. CDR3 amino acids: CASSFARKQPQHF. The DNA for the CDR3 is TGTGCCAGCAGCTTCGCCCGCAAGCAGCCCCAGCATTTT.

CDR3 in amino acids: CASSHDGYTEAFF. The CDR3 DNA reads TGTGCCAGCAGCCACGACGGTTACACTGAAGCTTTCTTT. V and J are TRBV7-3 and TRBJ1-1; the D is unclear. The CDR3 has 13 amino acids. Germline CDR1 and CDR2: SGHTA and FQGTGA. Between the trimmed V and J ends, which lost 5 bases and 3 bases, there was a span of 10 bases.

The V call is TRBV18, the J call TRBJ2-1; 7 nucleotides align to TRBD1. From germline, CDR1 is KGHSH and CDR2 LQKENI. The ends lost 9 bases at V and 0 bases at J; junction bases unmatched: 8. This CDR3 is built from 15 residues. CDR3 coding DNA: TGTGCCAGTTCGGACAGGTCTGTCTCCTACAATGAGCAGTTCTTC. This encodes CASSDRSVSYNEQFF.

CDR3 region: CASSQDRGQTVYNEQFF. In nucleotides, the CDR3 is TGTGCCAGCAGCCAAGATCGGGGACAGACGGTGTACAATGAGCAGTTCTTC. The chain has TRBV14 and TRBJ2-1, with 7 bases that match TRBD1. Germline V lookup: CDR1 SGHDN, CDR2 FVKESK. V gave up 0 bases and J gave up 4 bases; unmatched junction bases: 9. CDR3 length equals 17 residues.

The chain has TRBV27 and TRBJ1-6; D perhaps matches TRBD1 (6 bases). The germline CDR1 and CDR2 sequences are MNHEY and SMNVEV (reference sequence). The CDR3 consists of 13 residues. Trimming stripped 8 bases from V and 9 bases from J, with 14 bases between. DNA of the CDR3: TGTGCCAGCCGGGGGGCGTTTGGTTCACCCCTCCACTTT. Its translation is CASRGAFGSPLHF.